These 15 T cell receptor beta chains originate from one sample sequenced in a study of identifying expanded T cells in peripheral blood. Clones were read by immunoSEQ multiplex PCR, and TCRdb kept only the in-frame ones, dropping some. Of about 90,000 clones in the sample, 75% to 90% are singletons; the top ten hold roughly 5.5%. The specimen sequenced was blood. These TCRs come from a person aged 18 to 75 in good health.

This clone was found once. The genes are TRBV7-9 and TRBJ1-2; D perhaps matches TRBD1 (6 bases). Germline lookup yields CDR1 SEHNR and CDR2 FQNEAQ (reference sequence). Trimming stripped 1 base from V and 2 bases from J, with 17 bases between. The CDR3 totals 17 residues. The CDR3 coding sequence is TGTGCCAGCAGCTTAGTTTTCCTCGGACAGCTAAACTATGGCTACACCTTC. Its protein product is CASSLVFLGQLNYGYTF.

In its sample, this clone was seen once. The chain employs TRBV30 and TRBJ2-7; 9 nucleotides agree with TRBD2. The ends lost 2 bases at V and 2 bases at J; junction bases unmatched: 7. The CDR3 extends over 15 amino acids. Germline V gives CDR1 GTSNPN, CDR2 SVGIG (reference sequence). CDR3 residues: CAWSPGLAPTYEQYF. In DNA form, the CDR3 reads TGTGCCTGGAGTCCCGGACTAGCGCCGACCTACGAGCAGTACTTC.

The chain uses TRBV4-1 and TRBJ2-7; D uncertain. CDR1 MGHRA and CDR2 YSYEKL come from the germline V gene. The germline V and J ends were trimmed by 1 base and 2 bases, with 9 bases remaining between them. This CDR3 has 14 amino acids. This CDR3 is CASSQVRGAYEQYF. CDR3 nucleotides: TGCGCCAGCAGCCAAGTACGCGGAGCCTACGAGCAGTACTTC.

V and J are TRBV7-9 and TRBJ2-1, with TRBD1 matching 8 bases. The CDR3 consists of 16 residues. Looked up from germline, CDR1 is SEHNR and CDR2 is FQNEAQ (reference sequence). With 1 base clipped from V and 0 bases from J, the junction kept 2 bases outside the gene matches. The CDR3 spells CASSLGGQGSYNEQFF. CDR3 bases: TGTGCCAGCAGCTTAGGAGGACAGGGCTCCTACAATGAGCAGTTCTTC.

This clone was seen a handful of times. This chain links TRBV6-5 with TRBJ1-5, with D unresolved. The germline gives CDR1 MNHEY, CDR2 SVGAGI. The CDR3 runs to 14 residues. Trimming removed 0 bases at V and 7 bases at J, with 10 bases between. The CDR3 reads CASSYSIVGQPQHF. In DNA, the CDR3 is TGTGCCAGCAGTTACTCGATAGTCGGGCAGCCCCAGCATTTT.

The V gene is TRBV7-8, the J gene TRBJ2-3; D is possibly TRBD1 (7 bases). The CDR3 loop spans 15 amino acids. Trimming removed 4 bases at V and 6 bases at J, with 17 bases between. Looked up from germline, CDR1 is SGHVS and CDR2 is FQNEAQ. The CDR3 spells CASSSRGAKSDTQYF. CDR3 bases: TGTGCCAGCAGCTCCAGGGGGGCCAAATCTGATACGCAGTATTTT. Combining the CDR3 with reference TRBV7-8 and TRBJ2-3 gives the whole variable domain GAGVSQSPRYKVAKRGQDVALRCDPISGHVSLFWYQQALGQGPEFLTYFQNEAQLDKSGLPSDRFFAERPEGSVSTLKIQRTQQEDSAVYLCASSSRGAKSDTQYFGPGTRLTVL.

The V gene is TRBV7-2, the J gene TRBJ2-5; D is unresolved. Germline V gene lookup returns CDR1 SGHTA and CDR2 FQGNSA. The CDR3 consists of 15 residues. Trimming took off 1 base at V and 1 base at J, with 10 bases between the two ends. CDR3 sequence reads: CASSLDVSPQETQYF. The CDR3 DNA is TGTGCCAGCAGCTTAGATGTCAGCCCCCAAGAGACCCAGTACTTC.

The V call is TRBV7-7, the J call TRBJ2-7; TRBD2 matches at 10 bases. This CDR3 is 15 amino acids long. Looked up from germline, CDR1 is SSHAT and CDR2 is FNYEAQ (reference sequence). V was pared by 6 bases and J by 3 bases, with 8 bases of the junction left unmatched. CDR3 nucleotides: TGTGCCAGCAGTGAAGGTAGCGGGGGGATCTACGAGCAGTACTTC. This translates into CASSEGSGGIYEQYF.

CDR3 sequence reads: CASSLGGGREKLFF. CDR3 nucleotides: TGTGCCAGCAGCCTCGGGGGGGGGAGGGAAAAACTGTTTTTT. The chain carries TRBV6-5 and TRBJ1-4; tentatively, D is TRBD1 (5 bases). The V end was cut by 6 bases, the J end by 8 bases, with 16 bases between. The CDR3 is 14 residues long. Germline V gene data show CDR1 as MNHEY and CDR2 as SVGAGI.

The CDR3 sequence: CASNREPQAGEAFF. CDR3 coding DNA: TGTGCCAGCAACCGGGAGCCCCAGGCTGGTGAAGCTTTCTTT. The rearrangement uses TRBV6-5 and TRBJ1-1, with D hard to call. The CDR3 consists of 14 residues. Trimming cost V 7 bases and J 7 bases, with 19 bases left between them. Germline V gene data show CDR1 as MNHEY and CDR2 as SVGAGI.

The J gene is TRBJ2-7, the V gene TRBV18, with D hard to call. The CDR3 contains 13 residues. Between the trimmed V and J ends, which lost 6 bases and 3 bases, there was a span of 12 bases. The V gene's germline CDR1 is KGHSH and CDR2 LQKENI. The CDR3: CASSSSLHYEQYF. In nucleotides, the CDR3 is TGTGCCAGCTCCTCTTCTCTCCACTACGAGCAGTACTTC. The whole variable domain, remainder taken from reference TRBV18 and TRBJ2-7, is NAGVMQNPRHLVRRRGQEARLRCSPMKGHSHVYWYRQLPEEGLKFMVYLQKENIIDESGMPKERFSAEFPKEGPSILRIQQVVRGDSAAYFCASSSSLHYEQYFGPGTRLTVT.

The chain uses TRBV30 and TRBJ1-2; TRBD1 agrees at 7 bases. Trimming at V came to 3 bases and at J to 0 bases, leaving 4 bases not matched to a gene. The CDR3 is made up of 14 amino acids. Germline V CDR1 and CDR2: GTSNPN, SVGIG (reference sequence). The CDR3: CAWSKGTANYGYTF. The CDR3 coding sequence is TGTGCCTGGAGCAAAGGGACAGCTAACTATGGCTACACCTTC.

This chain uses TRBV5-1 with TRBJ1-3; D is unclear. V was cut by 5 bases and J by 0 bases, with 12 bases left in between. The CDR3 spans 15 residues. Germline V gene lookup returns CDR1 SGHRS and CDR2 YFSETQ. The DNA of the CDR3 is TGCGCCAGCAGGTGGAGCCCGAGCTCTGGAAACACCATATATTTT. Translation gives CASRWSPSSGNTIYF.

The rearrangement uses TRBV7-6 and TRBJ2-3; D unresolved. The germline CDR1 and CDR2 sequences are SGHVS and FNYEAQ. V lost 0 bases and J 2 bases, leaving 6 bases between the germline ends. The CDR3 is made up of 14 amino acids. The chain's CDR3 is CASSLAEFTDTQYF. The CDR3 DNA sequence: TGTGCCAGCAGCTTAGCGGAGTTCACAGATACGCAGTATTTT.

The gene calls are TRBV7-2 and TRBJ1-5; no clear D gene. CDR1 and CDR2 (germline): SGHTA, FQGNSA. This CDR3 comprises 13 residues. V was clipped by 9 bases and J by 2 bases, with 11 bases between them. CDR3 DNA sequence: TGTGCCAGTGCACGCGGCGGCAATCAGCCCCAGCATTTT. Amino acids: CASARGGNQPQHF.